This T cell receptor (beta chain) was profiled in a study of beta chain features in type 1 diabetes. V trimming: 4 bases; J trimming: 4 bases; junction bases outside the gene matches: 7. Germline V CDR1 and CDR2: SGHTA, FQGTGA. This CDR3 spans 15 amino acids. Every bit of the isolated RNA underwent reverse transcription, so sequencing read expressed TCRB transcripts. Using immunoSEQ multiplex PCR, the repertoire was profiled, and TCRdb retains in-frame clones only, with some absent. This sample has hundreds of thousands of clones, with around 15% found just once. This clone has a handful of counts. Sequenced material: naive CD4+ T cells from blood. The clonotype comes from a man aged 18 to 29 in good health. The rearrangement links TRBV7-3 to TRBJ2-1, with 7 nucleotides matching TRBD1. Written as DNA, the CDR3 is TGTGCCAGCAGCTACCGACAGGGTGGTTACAATGAGCAGTTCTTC. Translated, it gives CASSYRQGGYNEQFF.